This TCR beta chain originates from a study of blood T cell repertoires in COVID-19. Study-wide background: The samples span acute and convalescent COVID-19 from the United States, Italy and Spain.

V gave up 7 bases and J gave up 1 base, with 11 bases separating them. The CDR3 spans 13 residues. Germline CDR1 and CDR2: SNHLY and FYNNEI. TCRdb keeps only in-frame clones here, not all; method: immunoSEQ multiplex PCR. The table has about 200,000 clones, just under 90% seen once. Sequenced: peripheral blood. The TCR originated in a man aged 55 to 70 who had recovered from COVID-19. This rearrangement joins TRBV2 to TRBJ2-7, with D perhaps matching TRBD1 (6 bases). The CDR3 protein is CASITGFSYEQYF. The CDR3, as DNA: TGTGCCAGCATAACAGGGTTTTCCTACGAGCAGTACTTC.